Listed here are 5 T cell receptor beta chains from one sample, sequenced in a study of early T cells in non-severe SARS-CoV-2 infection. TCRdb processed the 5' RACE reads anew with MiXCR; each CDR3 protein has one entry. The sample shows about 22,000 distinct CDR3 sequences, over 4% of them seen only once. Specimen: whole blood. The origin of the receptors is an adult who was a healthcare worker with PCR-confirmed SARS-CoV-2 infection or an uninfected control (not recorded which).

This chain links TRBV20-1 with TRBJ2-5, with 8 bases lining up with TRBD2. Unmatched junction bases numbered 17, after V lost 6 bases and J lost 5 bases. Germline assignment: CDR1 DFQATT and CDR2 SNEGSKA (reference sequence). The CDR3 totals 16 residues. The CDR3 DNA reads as TGCAGTGCCGACGGCGATATTGGCGGGGGGCTCGAGACCCAGTACTTC. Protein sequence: CSADGDIGGGLETQYF.

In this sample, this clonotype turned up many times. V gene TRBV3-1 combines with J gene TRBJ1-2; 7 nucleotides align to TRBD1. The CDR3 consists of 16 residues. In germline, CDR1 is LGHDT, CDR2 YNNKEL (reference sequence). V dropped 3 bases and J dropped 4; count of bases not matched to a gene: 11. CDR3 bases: TGTGCCAGCAGCCACGACGCTCAGAGACAGGGCTATGGCTACACCTTC. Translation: CASSHDAQRQGYGYTF.

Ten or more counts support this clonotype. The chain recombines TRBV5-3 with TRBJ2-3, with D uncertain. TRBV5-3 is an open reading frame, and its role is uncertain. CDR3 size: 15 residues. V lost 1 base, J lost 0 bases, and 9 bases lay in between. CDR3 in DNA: TGTGCCAGAAGCTTGAGAAGGGCAAGCACAGATACGCAGTATTTT. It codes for CARSLRRASTDTQYF.

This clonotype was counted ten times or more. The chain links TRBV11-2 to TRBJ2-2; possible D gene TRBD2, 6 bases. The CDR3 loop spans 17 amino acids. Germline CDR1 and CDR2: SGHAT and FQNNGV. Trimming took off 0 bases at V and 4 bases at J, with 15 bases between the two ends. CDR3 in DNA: TGTGCCAGCAGCTTAGATTGGGGCAGCGGGTCCACCGGGGAGCTGTTTTTT. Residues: CASSLDWGSGSTGELFF.

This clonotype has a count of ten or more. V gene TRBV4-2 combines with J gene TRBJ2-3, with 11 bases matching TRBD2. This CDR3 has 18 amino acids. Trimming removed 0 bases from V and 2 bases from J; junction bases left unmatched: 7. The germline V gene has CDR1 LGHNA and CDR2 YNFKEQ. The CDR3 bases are TGTGCCAGCAGCCAAGAACTAGCGGGGGCCCCTTTCACAGATACGCAGTATTTT. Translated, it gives CASSQELAGAPFTDTQYF.